In its sample, the clone carrying this T cell receptor beta chain was seen many times. Its antigen is undetermined. This CDR3 is built from 18 residues. The J segment lost 0 bases and the V segment lost 6 bases, leaving 12 bases of the junction unmatched. The V gene's germline CDR1 is MDHEN and CDR2 SYDVKM. Amplified TCR beta CDR3 regions came from RNA transcripts. The HTBI primer set drove a first-round RT-PCR of the TCR CDR3. TCRdb processed the multiplex PCR reads anew with MiXCR; each CDR3 protein has one entry. The top ten clones hold approximately 19% of a sample with 400,000 or so distinct CDR3 sequences, 12% to 15% of them seen once. This entry comes from a study of T cells in Graves' hyperthyroidism and ophthalmopathy. Study findings and constraints: With a median lead of around 6.7 months before onset, the model predicted ophthalmopathy.

Diagnoses were made from clinical symptoms, serum measures (thyroxine and TRAb), thyroid ultrasound and orbital computed tomography. The sequenced sample was blood. This chain uses TRBV28 with TRBJ2-3, with TRBD2 matching over 10 bases. The receptor was derived from a woman aged 55 to 70 with Graves' ophthalmopathy. The CDR3 DNA sequence: TGTGCCAGCAGCCCCGGAAGTAGCGGGAGGAAAAGCACAGATACGCAGTATTTT. Its translation is CASSPGSSGRKSTDTQYF. The variable domain in full, with the rest retrieved from reference TRBV28 and TRBJ2-3, is DVKVTQSSRYLVKRTGEKVFLECVQDMDHENMFWYRQDPGLGLRLIYFSYDVKMKEKGDIPEGYSVSREKKERFSLILESASTNQTSMYLCASSPGSSGRKSTDTQYFGPGTRLTVL.